This TCR beta chain came from a study of T cell repertoires in cytomegalovirus infection. Study-wide background: Public TCR beta signatures indicated both CMV infection and matching HLA type.

Via MiXCR, TCRdb re-called the reads, giving one row per CDR3 protein. The sample lists hundreds of thousands of distinct CDR3 sequences; about 27% were seen once. CDR1 is SGHAT and CDR2 is FQNNGV in the germline V gene. V dropped 10 bases and J dropped 1 base, with 19 bases sitting between them. CDR3 size: 15 residues. This clonotype was seen more than once but under ten times. The antigen is unknown. Material: cultured PBMCs, obtained from culture after CMV antigen stimulation. The source of this sequence is a human donor in good health (CMV status not recorded). Some clones in this sample may be carry-over from other donors' samples. The chain carries TRBV11-2 and TRBJ1-1; a possible D gene is TRBD1 (6 bases). The CDR3 DNA reads as TGTGCCACCAAATTGAGGGGGAACGCGAACACTGAAGCTTTCTTT. Protein: CATKLRGNANTEAFF.